A single sample is the source of the 31 T cell receptor beta chains below, sequenced in a study of blood T cell repertoires in COVID-19. Measured with immunoSEQ multiplex PCR; TCRdb has only the in-frame clones, and not every one. Of some 130,000 clones listed, 85% to 90% are singletons. The material sequenced was peripheral blood. The source of these receptors is a man in his 70s with active COVID-19.

This clone was recorded a few times. The CDR3 DNA follows: TGCGCCAGCAGATCCGAGGGCCCCTACGAGCAGTACTTC. It is translated as CASRSEGPYEQYF. This chain joins TRBV5-1 and TRBJ2-7; D possibly corresponds to TRBD2 (5 bases). Trimming took off 5 bases at V and 2 bases at J, with 11 bases between the two ends. There are 13 residues in the CDR3. Germline loops: CDR1 SGHRS, CDR2 YFSETQ.

The chain uses TRBV30 and TRBJ1-2; D gene uncertain. This CDR3 spans 10 amino acids. V shed 3 bases and J shed 10 bases, with 9 bases lying between them. The germline gives CDR1 GTSNPN, CDR2 SVGIG (reference sequence). Written as DNA, the CDR3 is TGTGCCTGGAGCGGGTTAGCCTACACCTTC. Its protein product is CAWSGLAYTF.

CDR3 protein: CASSRGTSGRAGELFF. The CDR3, as DNA: TGTGCCAGTAGTCGTGGGACTAGCGGGAGGGCCGGGGAGCTGTTTTTT. This chain joins TRBV19 and TRBJ2-2, with 16 positions matching TRBD2. The V and J ends lost 5 bases and 6 bases, in that order; junction bases with no gene match: 3. This CDR3 has 16 amino acids. From germline, CDR1 is LNHDA and CDR2 SQIVND (reference sequence).

The rearrangement joins TRBV3-1 (or the pseudogene TRBV3-2) to TRBJ1-1, with D possibly TRBD1 on 6 matching bases. The CDR3 extends over 15 amino acids. V lost 1 base, J lost 0 bases, and 9 bases lay in between. Looked up from germline, CDR1 is LGHDT and CDR2 is YNNKEL (reference sequence). CDR3 nucleotides: TGTGCCAGCAGCCAAGTGCAGGGGATGAACACTGAAGCTTTCTTT. This sequence encodes CASSQVQGMNTEAFF.

The sample holds one count of this clone. CDR3 sequence (DNA): TGTGCCAGCAGTTTTGAGCGGGAGTTTGACGAGCAGTACTTC. Translation gives CASSFEREFDEQYF. The V gene is TRBV28, the J gene TRBJ2-7, with TRBD2 identical over 8 bases. V was pared by 3 bases and J by 5 bases, with 6 bases of the junction left unmatched. The CDR3 has 14 residues. Germline CDR1 MDHEN, CDR2 SYDVKM.

The rearrangement joins TRBV6-5 to TRBJ1-4, with TRBD1 matching 7 bases. CDR1 and CDR2 (germline): MNHEY, SVGAGI. The ends lost 5 bases at V and 8 bases at J; junction bases unmatched: 8. The CDR3 runs 14 residues. CDR3 in amino acids: CASSKRQGFEKLFF. The DNA of the CDR3 is TGTGCCAGCAGTAAGAGACAGGGTTTCGAAAAACTGTTTTTT.

This rearrangement joins TRBV27 to TRBJ1-2, with TRBD1 identical over 7 bases. CDR1 and CDR2 from the germline V gene are MNHEY and SMNVEV (reference sequence). Losses at the gene ends were 5 bases for V and 6 bases for J; bases not matched to a gene: 21. This CDR3 contains 18 residues. The CDR3 DNA reads TGTGCCAGCAGTCCGCTCACAGGGGTAATAAGGCAAATTCATGGCTACACCTTC. This codes for CASSPLTGVIRQIHGYTF.

V is TRBV30 and J is TRBJ1-4, with 9 bases identical to TRBD1. After removal of 5 bases from V and 7 bases from J, the junction contained 8 bases not matched to a gene. CDR3 length: 14 amino acids. Germline CDR1 reads GTSNPN; CDR2 reads SVGIG (reference sequence). The CDR3 region has the DNA TGTGCCTGGGGCACCGGGACAGGGCGTGAAAAACTGTTTTTT. Protein sequence: CAWGTGTGREKLFF.

The J gene is TRBJ2-5, the V gene TRBV7-2; 8 bases fit TRBD2. Germline lookup yields CDR1 SGHTA and CDR2 FQGNSA. V lost 1 base and J lost 4; bases outside the gene matches: 5. The CDR3 length is 15 residues. The CDR3: CASSLGGLAGETQYF. The CDR3 nucleotides read TGTGCCAGCAGCTTAGGGGGGCTAGCGGGAGAGACCCAGTACTTC.

The gene calls are TRBV9 and TRBJ1-1; tentative D call: TRBD1 (5 bases). The V gene's germline CDR1 is SGDLS and CDR2 YYNGEE. The germline V and J ends were trimmed by 3 bases and 6 bases, with 6 bases remaining between them. This CDR3 spans 11 amino acids. Written as DNA, the CDR3 is TGTGCCAGCAGCGCAGGGTCTGAAGCTTTCTTT. Its protein product is CASSAGSEAFF. The variable domain in full, with the rest retrieved from reference TRBV9 and TRBJ1-1, is DSGVTQTPKHLITATGQRVTLRCSPRSGDLSVYWYQQSLDQGLQFLIQYYNGEERAKGNILERFSAQQFPDLHSELNLSSLELGDSALYFCASSAGSEAFFGQGTRLTVV.

This chain joins TRBV11-2 and TRBJ1-4; 7 nucleotides align to TRBD1. The CDR3 has 13 residues. Trimming cost V 4 bases and J 11 bases; bases outside gene matches: 7. Germline loops: CDR1 SGHAT, CDR2 FQNNGV. CDR3 residues: CASSYTPTGKLFF. The CDR3 DNA follows: TGTGCCAGCAGCTATACCCCGACAGGGAAACTGTTTTTT. Variable domain in full (rest from reference TRBV11-2 and TRBJ1-4): EAGVAQSPRYKIIEKRQSVAFWCNPISGHATLYWYQQILGQGPKLLIQFQNNGVVDDSQLPKDRFSAERLKGVDSTLKIQPAKLEDSAVYLCASSYTPTGKLFFGSGTQLSVL.

V usage is TRBV5-1 and J usage is TRBJ1-2; D call uncertain. Germline V gene data show CDR1 as SGHRS and CDR2 as YFSETQ. The ends were cut back, 2 bases at V and 5 bases at J, with 7 bases in the middle. This CDR3 spans 12 amino acids. CDR3 bases: TGCGCCAGCAGCTTAGCGAGTTATGGCTACACCTTC. It encodes CASSLASYGYTF.

The J gene is TRBJ2-2, the V gene TRBV11-2; 9 bases map to TRBD2. With V trimmed by 5 bases and J by 7 bases, 11 bases remained unmatched. This CDR3 is built from 16 residues. The germline CDR1 and CDR2 sequences are SGHAT and FQNNGV. The CDR3 DNA follows: TGTGCCAGCAGCCCTTGGTTAGCGGGAGTTGTCGGGGAGCTGTTTTTT. This sequence encodes CASSPWLAGVVGELFF.

The chain combines TRBV5-5 with TRBJ1-5; 7 positions agree with TRBD1. Germline V lookup: CDR1 SGHKS, CDR2 YYEKEE (reference sequence). With V trimmed by 1 base and J by 2 bases, 6 bases remained unmatched. The CDR3 is 16 amino acids. CDR3 nucleotide sequence: TGTGCCAGCAGCTTGTTAAGAACAGGGGGCAATCAGCCCCAGCATTTT. Translating it yields CASSLLRTGGNQPQHF.

This chain uses TRBV11-2 with TRBJ2-1; possibly TRBD2 for D (7 bases). V lost 1 base and J lost 8, with 15 bases in between. The CDR3 has 15 amino acids. Germline CDR1 and CDR2: SGHAT and FQNNGV. DNA for the CDR3: TGTGCCAGCAGCTTAGTCGCGGGGGCTACTGATGAGCAGTTCTTC. It yields the protein CASSLVAGATDEQFF.

This chain links TRBV2 with TRBJ1-2; possibly TRBD1 for D (5 bases). V shed 5 bases and J shed 4 bases, with 11 bases lying between them. CDR1 and CDR2 from the germline V gene are SNHLY and FYNNEI. The CDR3 spans 13 residues. Written as DNA, the CDR3 is TGTGCCAGCAGTTCAATGGGGGGCTATGGCTACACCTTC. Protein product: CASSSMGGYGYTF.

The chain links TRBV5-1 to TRBJ2-1, with TRBD2 matching over 10 bases. CDR3 length equals 16 residues. Trimming at V came to 3 bases and at J to 4 bases, leaving 7 bases not matched to a gene. CDR1 SGHRS and CDR2 YFSETQ come from the germline V gene. This chain's CDR3 is CASSSLAGALYNEQFF. CDR3 nucleotide sequence: TGCGCCAGCAGCTCCCTAGCGGGAGCCCTATACAATGAGCAGTTCTTC.

The genes are TRBV6-6 and TRBJ2-7, with D tentatively TRBD1 (6 bases). Trimming removed 2 bases at V and 1 base at J, with 12 bases between. The CDR3 runs 15 residues. CDR1 is MNHNY, CDR2 SVGAGI, per germline (reference sequence). The CDR3 sequence is CASSYMTGMSYEQYF. CDR3 nucleotide sequence: TGTGCCAGCAGTTACATGACAGGAATGTCCTACGAGCAGTACTTC.

The rearrangement links TRBV6-2 or TRBV6-3 to TRBJ2-1; 7 bases line up with TRBD2. The CDR3 has 17 residues. The germline V gene encodes CDR1 MNHEY and CDR2 SVGEGT. The V and J ends lost 6 bases and 3 bases, in that order; junction bases with no gene match: 14. CDR3 loop: CASSPQQGLAVYNEQFF. The CDR3 DNA is TGTGCCAGCAGCCCGCAGCAAGGGCTAGCGGTCTACAATGAGCAGTTCTTC.

This chain joins TRBV28 and TRBJ1-4; 7 nucleotides line up with TRBD1. This CDR3 comprises 14 residues. V was clipped by 3 bases and J by 8 bases; unmatched bases: 6. CDR1 and CDR2 (germline): MDHEN, SYDVKM. The CDR3 region has the DNA TGTGCCAGCAGTTTCCGGGGGGGACAGGAAAAACTGTTTTTT. Its protein product is CASSFRGGQEKLFF.

The CDR3 DNA sequence: TGCGCCAGCAGCATGCACTGGAACACTGAAGCTTTCTTT. The encoded protein is CASSMHWNTEAFF. V gene TRBV5-1 combines with J gene TRBJ1-1; no clear D gene. Trimming took 4 bases from V and 1 from J, leaving 8 bases between them. Germline values: CDR1 SGHRS, CDR2 YFSETQ. This CDR3 is built from 13 residues.

J is TRBJ2-3 and V is TRBV5-1, with 8 bases identical to TRBD2. CDR3 length equals 14 residues. Germline V CDR1 and CDR2: SGHRS, YFSETQ. The V segment lost 0 bases and the J segment 5 bases; nucleotides outside the gene matches: 2. This chain's CDR3 is CASSLVLAGDTQYF. In nucleotides, the CDR3 is TGCGCCAGCAGCTTGGTGCTAGCGGGAGATACGCAGTATTTT.

The CDR3: CASSVSSGRGRETQYF. The CDR3 DNA reads as TGTGCCAGCAGCGTGTCTTCCGGGAGGGGACGAGAGACCCAGTACTTC. The chain uses TRBV7-2 and TRBJ2-5; 8 bases fit TRBD2. The CDR3 covers 16 residues. V lost 5 bases and J lost 4; bases outside the gene matches: 12. Germline V gives CDR1 SGHTA, CDR2 FQGNSA.

As for this clone: One end of the junction is discordant with germline, which a read error may explain. The V gene is TRBV7-7, the J gene TRBJ2-1, with 10 bases matching TRBD2. Looked up from germline, CDR1 is SSHAT and CDR2 is FNYEAQ (reference sequence). The CDR3 spans 16 residues. The CDR3 protein is CASSLATAGGFNEQFF. Here the CDR3 DNA reads TGTGCTAGCAGCTTAGCTACAGCGGGAGGGTTCAATGAGCAGTTCTTC.

The sample holds a few counts of this clone. The chain is built from TRBV5-1 and TRBJ2-1, with 9 bases fitting TRBD2. This CDR3 has 15 residues. Germline V CDR1 and CDR2: SGHRS, YFSETQ. V trimming: 5 bases; J trimming: 4 bases; junction bases outside the gene matches: 7. CDR3 loop: CASRLRLAEYNEQFF. The CDR3 DNA follows: TGCGCCAGCAGACTAAGACTAGCGGAATACAATGAGCAGTTCTTC.

The chain combines TRBV14 with TRBJ1-1, with D maybe TRBD1 (5 bases). CDR1 and CDR2 (germline): SGHDN, FVKESK. V was clipped by 4 bases and J by 4 bases, with 13 bases between them. This CDR3 has 14 amino acids. The CDR3 DNA is TGTGCCAGCAGCCCGTCAGGGCGAGTCACTGAAGCTTTCTTT. It translates to CASSPSGRVTEAFF.

The genes are TRBV7-2 and TRBJ2-3; D is perhaps TRBD2 (5 bases). The CDR3 is made up of 13 amino acids. CDR1 is SGHTA and CDR2 is FQGNSA in the germline V gene. V lost 0 bases, J lost 4 bases, and 5 bases lay in between. The CDR3 here is CASSLAGADTQYF. CDR3 bases: TGTGCCAGCAGCTTAGCGGGAGCAGATACGCAGTATTTT. Looking up the rest from reference TRBV7-2 and TRBJ2-3 gives the full variable domain: GAGVSQSPSNKVTEKGKDVELRCDPISGHTALYWYRQSLGQGLEFLIYFQGNSAPDKSGLPSDRFSAERTGGSVSTLTIQRTQQEDSAVYLCASSLAGADTQYFGPGTRLTVL.

This clone was observed once. The chain recombines TRBV6-4 with TRBJ2-1; TRBD2 matches 7 bases. CDR3 length equals 15 residues. The germline CDR1 and CDR2 sequences are MRHNA and SNTAGT. The ends lost 2 bases at V and 6 bases at J; junction bases unmatched: 7. The CDR3 nucleotides are TGTGCCAGCAGTGACACCTGGGGGGGGAGCAATGAGCAGTTCTTC. This encodes CASSDTWGGSNEQFF.

The genes are TRBV30 and TRBJ2-1; perhaps TRBD2 as D (5 bases). The V end lost 3 bases, the J end lost 5 bases, and 11 bases lay between the germline ends. In germline, CDR1 is GTSNPN, CDR2 SVGIG (reference sequence). The CDR3 totals 13 residues. The CDR3 loop reads CAWRMVGDNEQFF. The CDR3 region has the DNA TGTGCCTGGAGGATGGTCGGGGACAATGAGCAGTTCTTC.

This chain links TRBV4-1 with TRBJ2-7; 10 bases agree with TRBD2. This CDR3 has 15 amino acids. Trimming took 0 bases from V and 3 from J; bases not matched to a gene: 2. The germline V gene has CDR1 MGHRA and CDR2 YSYEKL. CDR3 in DNA: TGCGCCAGCAGCCAAGACGGACTAGCGGTCTACGAGCAGTACTTC. It yields the protein CASSQDGLAVYEQYF.

The chain combines TRBV5-1 with TRBJ2-3; D gene ambiguous. V was pared by 0 bases and J by 0 bases, with 8 bases between. Germline-derived CDR1 and CDR2 are SGHRS and YFSETQ. CDR3 length: 15 amino acids. In nucleotides, the CDR3 is TGCGCCAGCAGCTTGGCCCGGGTTAGCACAGATACGCAGTATTTT. Encoded protein: CASSLARVSTDTQYF. The full variable domain, completed using reference TRBV5-1 and TRBJ2-3, is KAGVTQTPRYLIKTRGQQVTLSCSPISGHRSVSWYQQTPGQGLQFLFEYFSETQRNKGNFPGRFSGRQFSNSRSEMNVSTLELGDSALYLCASSLARVSTDTQYFGPGTRLTVL.